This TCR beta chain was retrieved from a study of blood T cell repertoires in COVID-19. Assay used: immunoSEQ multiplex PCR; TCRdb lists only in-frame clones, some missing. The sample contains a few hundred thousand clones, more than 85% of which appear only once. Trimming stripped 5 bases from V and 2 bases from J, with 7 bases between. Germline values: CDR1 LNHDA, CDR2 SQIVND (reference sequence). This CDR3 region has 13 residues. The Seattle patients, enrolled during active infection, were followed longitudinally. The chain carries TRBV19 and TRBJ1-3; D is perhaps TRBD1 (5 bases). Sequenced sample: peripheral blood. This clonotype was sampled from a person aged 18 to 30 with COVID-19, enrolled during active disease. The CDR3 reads CASSQGPGNTIYF. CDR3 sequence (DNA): TGTGCCAGTAGTCAGGGTCCTGGAAACACCATATATTTT.